This TCR beta chain appears in the sequencing data of a study of cytomegalovirus exposure and HLA in healthy donors. Study-wide findings and caveats: TRBV6-2, TRBV6-3 and some other V segments were unresolvable in 87-base-pair reads.

V was pared by 4 bases and J by 11 bases, with 9 bases of the junction left unmatched. Germline V gene lookup returns CDR1 LNHNV and CDR2 YYDKDF (reference sequence). The CDR3 consists of 13 residues. 60 Vbeta and 13 Jbeta primers were used in PCR. The table came from immunoSEQ multiplex PCR; TCRdb's copy has only in-frame clones and leaves some out. The sample has some 150,000 clones, approximately 83% seen once. With regard to this clone: Antigen specificity is unknown.

This sequence was found in a woman aged 18-29 years in good health and CMV-seronegative. The sample was PBMCs. V usage is TRBV15 and J usage is TRBJ1-1; the match to TRBD1 covers 8 bases. Here the CDR3 DNA reads TGTGCCACCAGCACCGGGACAGGCAATGGTGCTTTCTTT. Translating it yields CATSTGTGNGAFF.